This TCR beta chain is drawn from a study of blood T cells in healthy people across ages. Germline V lookup: CDR1 SGHTA, CDR2 FQGNSA. After removal of 4 bases from V and 3 bases from J, the junction contained 9 bases not matched to a gene. The CDR3 covers 16 residues. Combining a sample-barcoded 5' primer with a J-beta primer mix, a second PCR ran for about 6 to 11 cycles. TCRdb re-analysed the 5' RACE reads in MiXCR, keeping a single row per CDR3 protein. The sample has some 760,000 distinct CDR3 sequences; about 25% are singletons. The sample also formed part of further work on T cells of mothers and their children. That source notes: It was related mother-child pairs that showed slightly higher overlap than unrelated pairs, without reaching significance.

The origin of this receptor is a boy aged 5-17 years in good health. Source material: blood. The chain carries TRBV7-2 and TRBJ2-3; 8 bases map to TRBD1. DNA of the CDR3: TGTGCCAGCAGCTCGGAGACAGGGGTGGGGACAGATACGCAGTATTTT. This sequence encodes CASSSETGVGTDTQYF.